These T cell receptor beta chains were read from a single sample in a study of PD-1 blockade in classical Hodgkin lymphoma. Assay used: immunoSEQ multiplex PCR; TCRdb lists only in-frame clones, some missing. There are tens of thousands of clones in the sample; 80% to 90% occur only once, and over 12% lies in the top ten. This specimen was peripheral blood mononuclear cells (PBMCs), taken at baseline. These receptors originate from a human donor with classical Hodgkin lymphoma. The conserved cysteine and the conserved F or W are not part of the CDR3 here.

TRBV7-9	TRBJ1-1	ASSLVGQHSNTEAF
TRBV7-2	TRBJ2-5	ASSLYRAEGDQY
TRBV14	TRBJ1-4	ASSQDVTDRGEKLF
TRBV6-5	TRBJ1-1	ASSYSRNTEAF
TRBV7-9	TRBJ2-1	ASSYGTGGNEQF
TRBV6-1	TRBJ1-5	ASSERGGSNQPQH
TRBV14	TRBJ1-2	ASSHMGQGPYGYT
TRBV5-4	TRBJ2-7	ASSLGRTGYYEQY
TRBV2	TRBJ2-7	ASRNRDGGPSYEQY
TRBV7-9	TRBJ2-2	ASSLPKWDGANTGELF
TRBV11-2	TRBJ2-7	ASSGWGHKIEDEQY
TRBV25-1	TRBJ2-1	ASSEYGGTSKF
TRBV6-1	TRBJ1-2	ASSEDRRGLYGYT
TRBV6-5	TRBJ2-3	ASSYESTDTQY
TRBV5-1	TRBJ2-6	ASSAGSSGANVLT
TRBV29-1	TRBJ2-1	SVGGRLALWEQF
TRBV28	TRBJ1-3	ASNSYAPGHRNTIY
TRBV10-3	TRBJ2-2	AIRIPRGQGGPGELF
TRBV6-4	TRBJ2-2	ASRIKAGNTGELF
TRBV2	TRBJ1-1	ASSGRKAF
TRBV18	TRBJ2-3	ASSRPGGASDTQY
TRBV27	TRBJ2-2	ASKLSGTGELF
TRBV19	TRBJ1-1	ASSHRGVNAEAF
TRBV5-1	TRBJ1-1	ASSIGQGGAATEAF
TRBV2	TRBJ2-3	ASSGRGRGPTDTQY
TRBV7-9	TRBJ2-7	ASRSGTGNLGDIHEQY
TRBV7-7	TRBJ2-2	ASSWDFTGELF
TRBV7-9	TRBJ2-7	ALRTDSYEQY
TRBV6-4	TRBJ2-1	ASSVGGTSGSVNEQF
TRBV7-7	TRBJ2-3	ASSPTPSSDTQY
TRBV5-1	TRBJ1-6	ATKRDSEGPLH
TRBV19	TRBJ1-2	ASSFLANYGYT
TRBV19	TRBJ1-5	ASSIERQYSNQPQH
TRBV30	TRBJ1-1	AWSVQSDTEAF
TRBV27	TRBJ2-3	ASSFHPQY
TRBV19	TRBJ1-5	ASRDSVVEPQH
TRBV27	TRBJ2-1	ASSFGGHDPF
TRBV25-1	TRBJ1-4	ASGNEKLF
TRBV27	TRBJ2-7	ASSSHEQY
TRBV19	TRBJ1-4	ATTGGRAVRGKLF
TRBV6-5	TRBJ1-1	ASSYAANTEAF
TRBV5-1	TRBJ1-2	ASSWGRNYGYT
TRBV5-5	TRBJ2-5	ASSLESGPETQY
TRBV7-9	TRBJ1-5	ASSLTGSNQPQH
TRBV19	TRBJ1-2	ASSIDPFLYGYT
TRBV6-1	TRBJ1-2	ASSEERRDFVALYYGYT
TRBV15	TRBJ1-5	ATSNPGQGVQPQH
TRBV6-5	TRBJ1-6	ASSFWEVNSPLH
TRBV14	TRBJ2-3	ASSQLTDTQY
TRBV30	TRBJ1-4	AWSGGQKSTNEKLF
TRBV13	TRBJ2-7	ASSLTSGVYEQY
TRBV27	TRBJ2-1	ASSQLGPDNEQF
TRBV18	TRBJ1-1	ASSSRTINTMNTEAF
TRBV5-1	TRBJ1-4	ASSSTQGIGTNEKLF
TRBV10-3	TRBJ2-3	AISRSSGGTDTQY
TRBV27	TRBJ1-5	ASTTGFLQPQH